Listed here are 26 T cell receptor beta chains from one sample, sequenced in a study of read filtering for tumor transcriptome and immune sequencing. From 400 to 450 ng of RNA, a library with molecular barcoded alpha/delta and beta/gamma adaptors was made. MiXCR, applied by TCRdb to the reads, yields one record per CDR3 protein. The repertoire consists of about 58,000 distinct CDR3 sequences, with around 12% occurring once and the leading ten covering 16%. Sequenced material: a population of CD138-negative cells sorted from bone marrow. Receptors were obtained from a donor aged 40 or older with multiple myeloma.

This clonotype was counted ten times or more. The chain has TRBV3-1 and TRBJ1-1; 8 nucleotides align to TRBD1. Germline V gives CDR1 LGHDT, CDR2 YNNKEL (reference sequence). Unmatched junction bases numbered 9, after V lost 2 bases and J lost 4 bases. This CDR3 spans 16 amino acids. The CDR3 reads CASSQSDRGGSTEAFF. CDR3 DNA sequence: TGTGCCAGCAGCCAATCTGACAGGGGAGGAAGCACTGAAGCTTTCTTT.

In this sample, this clonotype turned up many times. J is TRBJ1-5 and V is TRBV20-1, with D unclear. V lost 6 bases and J 8 bases, leaving 14 bases between the germline ends. Per germline, CDR1 DFQATT and CDR2 SNEGSKA (reference sequence). The CDR3 covers 12 residues. The CDR3 sequence is CSAALNWEPQHF. The CDR3 DNA reads TGCAGTGCCGCGTTAAACTGGGAGCCCCAGCATTTT.

This clonotype showed up just a few times. This sequence may be a read error, since a much larger clone differs from it by one base. The chain employs TRBV6-5 and TRBJ1-1, with 9 positions matching TRBD1. This CDR3 comprises 13 residues. Germline V lookup: CDR1 MNHEY, CDR2 SVGAGI. Here the CDR3 reads CAGRQGVSTEAFF. The CDR3 nucleotides read TGTGCCGGCAGACAGGGGGTGAGCACTGAAGCTTTCTTT.

The table lists this clonotype with many counts. This chain links TRBV6-4 with TRBJ2-2, with D possibly matching TRBD1 (5 bases). Germline values: CDR1 MRHNA, CDR2 SNTAGT. Trimming cost V 5 bases and J 4 bases, with 23 bases left between them. The CDR3 totals 18 residues. The CDR3: CASSPERPGAISTGELFF. In DNA, the CDR3 is TGTGCCAGCAGTCCGGAGCGACCTGGGGCCATTTCCACCGGGGAGCTGTTTTTT.

A remark on this clonotype: A single base separates this from a much larger clone, so it may be a read error. This rearrangement joins TRBV2 to TRBJ2-7; D may be TRBD2 (5 bases). CDR3 length equals 13 residues. Germline-derived CDR1 and CDR2 are SNHLY and FYNNEI. The CDR3 nucleotides are TGTGCCGGCAGTGAATTACGTTCGGGGGAGCAGTACTTC. Amino acid sequence: CAGSELRSGEQYF.

At least ten counts were recorded for this clonotype. V gene TRBV11-3 combines with J gene TRBJ2-6, with 8 bases that match TRBD2. V was pared by 1 base and J by 2 bases, with 4 bases of the junction left unmatched. The germline V gene encodes CDR1 SGHNT and CDR2 YENEEA. This CDR3 region has 17 residues. The CDR3 is CASSLGAGGTGANVLTF. As DNA, the CDR3 is TGTGCCAGCAGCTTAGGGGCGGGGGGCACTGGGGCCAACGTCCTGACTTTC.

In the case of this clonotype: This clone may be a read error of a much larger clone one base away. The V gene is TRBV12-3 or TRBV12-4, the J gene TRBJ1-6; D may be TRBD1 (6 bases). CDR3 length equals 14 residues. The CDR3 loop reads CASGLQGTNSPLHF. The CDR3 DNA reads as TGTGCCAGCGGTTTGCAGGGGACCAATTCACCCCTCCACTTT.

CDR3 protein: CASSQAGSGARYF. CDR3 sequence (DNA): TGTGCCAGCAGCCAAGCGGGTAGCGGGGCGCGGTATTTT. The V and J genes are TRBV4-2 and TRBJ2-3; 8 nucleotides match TRBD2. V lost 1 base, J lost 14 bases, and 8 bases stayed unmatched. The germline gives CDR1 LGHNA, CDR2 YNFKEQ. The CDR3 is made up of 13 amino acids.

This clonotype was seen only a few times. The V call is TRBV20-1, the J call TRBJ1-2; 7 nucleotides align to TRBD1. Germline V CDR1 and CDR2: DFQATT, SNEGSKA (reference sequence). V shed 3 bases, J shed 2 bases, and the junction held 6 bases outside the gene matches. This CDR3 is 14 amino acids long. The CDR3 region has the DNA TGCAGTGCTAGTCCCCCGGGACAGAACTATGGCTACACCTTC. This codes for CSASPPGQNYGYTF.

Worth noting for this clonotype: This could be a read error, since a much larger clone is one nucleotide away. The gene calls are TRBV20-1 and TRBJ1-2; D might be TRBD1 (6 bases). This CDR3 comprises 15 residues. Germline V lookup: CDR1 DFQATT, CDR2 SNEGSKA (reference sequence). CDR3 in DNA: TGCAGTGCTGGAGAGGGGGTCGGGAGTCTAAGAGGCTACACCTTC. This codes for CSAGEGVGSLRGYTF.

This clonotype occurred many times. The chain has TRBV7-3 and TRBJ2-6; no clear D gene. V lost 4 bases to trimming and J lost 0 bases, with 4 bases between them. Per germline, CDR1 SGHTA and CDR2 FQGTGA. The CDR3 consists of 14 residues. CDR3: CASSSHSGANVLTF. CDR3 coding DNA: TGTGCCAGCAGCTCCCACTCTGGGGCCAACGTCCTGACTTTC.

This clonotype was observed many times. This sequence joins TRBV11-2 and TRBJ2-1, with TRBD1 identical over 8 bases. The V gene end was trimmed by 1 base and the J gene end by 8 bases; junction bases not matched to a gene: 10. CDR3 length: 16 amino acids. Looked up from germline, CDR1 is SGHAT and CDR2 is FQNNGV. CDR3 region: CASSLVQGVEADEQFF. CDR3 in DNA: TGTGCCAGCAGCTTAGTACAGGGGGTCGAGGCCGATGAGCAGTTCTTC.

Comment on this clonotype: An end of the junction differs from the germline gene, which may be a read error. Here the CDR3 reads CVWSQVMNTEAFF. The CDR3 coding sequence is TGTGTCTGGAGTCAAGTAATGAACACTGAAGCTTTCTTT. The V and J genes are TRBV30 and TRBJ1-1; D is unresolved. Germline V gene sequence: CDR1 GTSNPN, CDR2 SVGIG (reference sequence). The CDR3 has 13 residues.

The table lists this clonotype with many counts. The J gene is TRBJ2-3, the V gene TRBV9, with D hard to call. Germline values: CDR1 SGDLS, CDR2 YYNGEE. Trimming cost V 5 bases and J 2 bases, with 15 bases left between them. The CDR3 runs 15 residues. This CDR3 is CASSSRWGTTDTQYF. The CDR3 bases are TGTGCCAGCAGTTCACGTTGGGGAACCACAGATACGCAGTATTTT.

This clonotype was picked up many times. The V call is TRBV6-1, the J call TRBJ1-1; D ambiguous. Deletions cut 7 bases from V and 0 bases from J, with 21 bases between. The germline V gene encodes CDR1 MNHNS and CDR2 SASEGT. The CDR3 is 17 amino acids. In nucleotides, the CDR3 is TGTGCCAGCACTAACCGCCGGGTCTGGGGAATGAACACTGAAGCTTTCTTT. Translation: CASTNRRVWGMNTEAFF.

In its sample, this clonotype was seen many times. The chain employs TRBV11-2 and TRBJ2-1; D is unclear. CDR3 length: 11 residues. Looked up from germline, CDR1 is SGHAT and CDR2 is FQNNGV. Trimming took off 2 bases at V and 8 bases at J, with 4 bases between the two ends. CDR3 nucleotide sequence: TGTGCCAGCAGCTTATCCGATGAGCAGTTCTTC. As protein: CASSLSDEQFF.

This clonotype was counted many times. The rearrangement uses TRBV4-1 and TRBJ2-3; 7 bases match TRBD2. Germline CDR1 reads MGHRA; CDR2 reads YSYEKL. With V trimmed by 0 bases and J by 0 bases, 6 bases remained unmatched. The CDR3 is made up of 17 amino acids. CDR3 sequence: CASSQDILAESTDTQYF. The DNA for the CDR3 is TGCGCCAGCAGCCAAGATATCCTAGCGGAGAGCACAGATACGCAGTATTTT.

The table lists this clonotype with many counts. This chain connects TRBV7-9 to TRBJ1-6, with D possibly matching TRBD1 (5 bases). CDR1 and CDR2 from the germline V gene are SEHNR and FQNEAQ (reference sequence). V dropped 6 bases and J dropped 4 bases, with 16 bases sitting between them. There are 16 residues in the CDR3. The CDR3 spells CASRPAPDRYNSPLHF. The CDR3 DNA follows: TGTGCCAGCAGGCCCGCCCCAGACAGATATAATTCACCCCTCCACTTT. The whole variable domain, remainder taken from reference TRBV7-9 and TRBJ1-6, is DTGVSQNPRHKITKRGQNVTFRCDPISEHNRLYWYRQTLGQGPEFLTYFQNEAQLEKSRLLSDRFSAERPKGSFSTLEIQRTEQGDSAMYLCASRPAPDRYNSPLHFGNGTRLTVT.

In regard to this clonotype: Being one base from a much bigger clone, this may be a read error. The chain recombines TRBV27 with TRBJ2-7; D gene unclear. The CDR3 is 16 residues long. V was shortened by 3 bases and J by 0 bases, with 15 bases between the two germline ends. Germline loops: CDR1 MNHEY, CDR2 SMNVEV (reference sequence). Here the CDR3 reads CASSFAGAGPSYEQYF. The CDR3 DNA reads as TGTGCCAGCAGTTTCGCCGGCGCAGGCCCCTCCTACGAGCAGTACTTC.

On this clonotype itself: This likely comes from a read error, as the CDR3 has no conserved phenylalanine or tryptophan at its end. The chain recombines TRBV19 with TRBJ2-7; 9 bases fit TRBD2. After removal of 4 bases from V and 3 bases from J, the junction contained 7 bases not matched to a gene. The V gene's germline CDR1 is LNHDA and CDR2 SQIVND (reference sequence). This CDR3 spans 15 amino acids. The CDR3 DNA reads as TGTGCCAGTAGTAAGCGGGCTAGCGGGGACTACGAGCAGTACCTC. This sequence encodes CASSKRASGDYEQYL.

About this clonotype itself: Since no conserved phenylalanine or tryptophan closes the CDR3, a read error is the likely cause. The chain joins TRBV12-3 or TRBV12-4 to TRBJ1-3; D perhaps matches TRBD1 (6 bases). The CDR3 contains 14 residues. The ends were cut back, 4 bases at V and 0 bases at J, with 7 bases in the middle. This CDR3 reads CASSWDISGNTIYL. The CDR3 DNA reads as TGTGCCAGCAGTTGGGACATCTCTGGAAACACCATATATCTT.

J is TRBJ2-5 and V is TRBV15; no clear D gene. Deletions cut 3 bases from V and 0 bases from J, with 5 bases between. CDR1 is LNHNV, CDR2 YYDKDF, per germline (reference sequence). The CDR3 is 13 residues long. The CDR3 nucleotides read TGTGCCACCAGCAGCCCTTACCAAGAGACCCAGTACTTC. Translating gives CATSSPYQETQYF.

Concerning this clonotype: A read error is the likely source, as a far larger clone sits one nucleotide away. CDR3 bases: TGTGCCAGCTGCTACGAGCCGGGCCGCTCCTACAATGAGCAGTTCTTC. Amino acids: CASCYEPGRSYNEQFF. This chain connects TRBV7-3 to TRBJ2-1; D is unclear. Trimming cost V 8 bases and J 0 bases, with 17 bases left between them. The CDR3 loop spans 16 amino acids. Per the germline V gene, CDR1 is SGHTA and CDR2 is FQGTGA.

This clonotype turned up a few times. This sequence joins TRBV5-6 and TRBJ2-7; TRBD1 matches 9 bases. This CDR3 has 15 amino acids. Germline V gene sequence: CDR1 SGHDT, CDR2 YYEEEE. With V trimmed by 4 bases and J by 3 bases, 8 bases remained unmatched. This chain's CDR3 is CASSPWEGQGYEQYF. As DNA, the CDR3 is TGTGCCAGCAGCCCCTGGGAGGGACAGGGCTACGAGCAGTACTTC. Full variable domain (rest looked up from reference TRBV5-6 and TRBJ2-7): DAGVTQSPTHLIKTRGQQVTLRCSPKSGHDTVSWYQQALGQGPQFIFQYYEEEERQRGNFPDRFSGHQFPNYSSELNVNALLLGDSALYLCASSPWEGQGYEQYFGPGTRLTVT.

The sample holds many counts of this clonotype. The rearrangement joins TRBV20-1 to TRBJ2-3; 10 bases agree with TRBD2. This CDR3 contains 16 residues. Germline V gives CDR1 DFQATT, CDR2 SNEGSKA (reference sequence). Trimming cost V 1 base and J 2 bases; bases outside gene matches: 6. CDR3 coding DNA: TGCAGTGCTAGAGTTAGCGGGGGGCAACACACAGATACGCAGTATTTT. It is translated as CSARVSGGQHTDTQYF.

About this clonotype: One base away lies a much larger clone, so this may be a sequencing read error. The chain combines TRBV14 with TRBJ2-5; 8 bases fit TRBD1. CDR1 is SGHDN and CDR2 is FVKESK in the germline V gene. The CDR3 runs to 15 residues. The CDR3 DNA reads as TGTTCCAGCAGCTTTGGACAGGGAGTATCAGAGACCCAGTACTTC. Encoded protein: CSSSFGQGVSETQYF.